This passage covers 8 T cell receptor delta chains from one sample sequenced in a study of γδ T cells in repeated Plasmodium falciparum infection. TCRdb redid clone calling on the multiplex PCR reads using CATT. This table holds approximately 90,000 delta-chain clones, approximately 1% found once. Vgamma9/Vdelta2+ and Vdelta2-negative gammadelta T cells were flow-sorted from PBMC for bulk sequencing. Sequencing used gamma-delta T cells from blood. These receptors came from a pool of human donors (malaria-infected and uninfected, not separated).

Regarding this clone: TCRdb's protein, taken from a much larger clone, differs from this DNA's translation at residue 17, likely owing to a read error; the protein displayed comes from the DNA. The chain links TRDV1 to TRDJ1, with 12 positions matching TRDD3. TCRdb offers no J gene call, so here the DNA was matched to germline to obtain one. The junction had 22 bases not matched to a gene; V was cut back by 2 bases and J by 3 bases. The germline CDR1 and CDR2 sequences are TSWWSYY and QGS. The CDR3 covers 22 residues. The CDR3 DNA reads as TGTGCTCTTGGGGAATCCTTCTCTTCCTCGCTACTGGGGGATACTGGGGCCGATAAACTCATCTTT. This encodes CALGESFSSSLLGDTGADKLIF.

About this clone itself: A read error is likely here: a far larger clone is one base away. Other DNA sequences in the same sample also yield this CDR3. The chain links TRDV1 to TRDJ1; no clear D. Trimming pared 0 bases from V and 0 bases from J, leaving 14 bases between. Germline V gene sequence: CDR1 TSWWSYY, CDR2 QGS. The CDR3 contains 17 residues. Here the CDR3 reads CALGELRTGLYTDKLIF. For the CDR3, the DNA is TGTGCTCTTGGGGAACTTCGGACCGGATTGTACACCGATAAACTCATCTTT.

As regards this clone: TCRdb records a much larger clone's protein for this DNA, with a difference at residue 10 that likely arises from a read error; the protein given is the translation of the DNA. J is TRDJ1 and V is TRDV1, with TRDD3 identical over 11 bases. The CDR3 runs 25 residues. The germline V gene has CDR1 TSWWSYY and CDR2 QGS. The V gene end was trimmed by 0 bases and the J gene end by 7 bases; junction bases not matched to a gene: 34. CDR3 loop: CALGELCSYARPSDAGGYRSVKLIF. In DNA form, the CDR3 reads TGTGCTCTTGGGGAACTATGTTCCTACGCTCGTCCGTCGGATGCTGGGGGATACCGGTCGGTTAAACTCATCTTT.

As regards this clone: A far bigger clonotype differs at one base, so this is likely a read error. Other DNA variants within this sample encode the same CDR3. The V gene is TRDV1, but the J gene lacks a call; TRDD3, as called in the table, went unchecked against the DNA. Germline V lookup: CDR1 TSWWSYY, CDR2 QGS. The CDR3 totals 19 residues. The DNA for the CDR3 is TGTGCTCTTGGGGAAGATATCTCCGGGATTCCCCCGTACACCGATAAGCTCATCTTT. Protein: CALGEDISGIPPYTDKLIF.

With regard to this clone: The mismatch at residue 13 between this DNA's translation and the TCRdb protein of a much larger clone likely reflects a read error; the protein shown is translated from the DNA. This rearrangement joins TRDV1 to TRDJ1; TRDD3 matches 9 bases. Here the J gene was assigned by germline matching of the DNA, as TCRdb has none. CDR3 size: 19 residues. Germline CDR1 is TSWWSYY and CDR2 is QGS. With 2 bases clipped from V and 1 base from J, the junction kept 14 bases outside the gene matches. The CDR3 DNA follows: TGTGCTCTTGGGGAATTCGGCATTTTCTGGGGGATCTGCACCGATAAACTCATCTTT. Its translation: CALGEFGIFWGICTDKLIF.

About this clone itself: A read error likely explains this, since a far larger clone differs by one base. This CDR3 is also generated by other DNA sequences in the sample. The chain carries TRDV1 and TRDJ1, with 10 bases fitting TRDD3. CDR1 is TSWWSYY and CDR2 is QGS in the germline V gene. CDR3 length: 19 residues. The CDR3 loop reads CALTITHGYLLGDTDKLIF. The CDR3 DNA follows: TGCGCTCTTACCATTACCCATGGTTATTTACTGGGGGATACCGATAAACTCATCTTT.

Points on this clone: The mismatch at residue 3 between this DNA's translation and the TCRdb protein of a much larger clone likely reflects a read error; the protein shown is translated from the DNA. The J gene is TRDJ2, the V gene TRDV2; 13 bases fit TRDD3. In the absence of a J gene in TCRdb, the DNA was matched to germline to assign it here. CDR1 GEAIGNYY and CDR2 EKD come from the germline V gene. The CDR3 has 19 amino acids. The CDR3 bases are TGTGCCCGTGACACCCTAACGACTGGGGGATACGGCTTGACAGCACAACTCTTCTTT. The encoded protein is CARDTLTTGGYGLTAQLFF.

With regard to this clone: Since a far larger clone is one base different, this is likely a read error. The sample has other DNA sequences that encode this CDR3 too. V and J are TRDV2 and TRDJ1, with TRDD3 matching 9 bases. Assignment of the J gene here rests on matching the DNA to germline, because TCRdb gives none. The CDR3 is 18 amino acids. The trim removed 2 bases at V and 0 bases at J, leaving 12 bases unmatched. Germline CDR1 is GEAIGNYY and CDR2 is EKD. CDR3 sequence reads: CACDSLLGDSQYTDKLIF. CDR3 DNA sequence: TGTGCCTGTGACAGTCTACTGGGGGACTCACAGTACACCGATAAACTCATCTTT.